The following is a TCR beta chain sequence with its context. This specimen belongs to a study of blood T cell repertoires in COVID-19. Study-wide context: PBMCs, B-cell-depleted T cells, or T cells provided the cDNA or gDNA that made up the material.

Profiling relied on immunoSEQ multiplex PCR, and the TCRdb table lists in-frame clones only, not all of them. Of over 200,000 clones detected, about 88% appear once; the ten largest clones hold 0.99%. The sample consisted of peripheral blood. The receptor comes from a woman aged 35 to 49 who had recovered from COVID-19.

CDR3 loop: CARQGLWGEKLFF. DNA for the CDR3: TGTGCCCGACAGGGCCTCTGGGGGGAAAAACTGTTTTTT. The J gene is TRBJ1-4, the V gene TRBV30; 7 nucleotides match TRBD1. There are 13 residues in the CDR3. The V and J ends lost 8 bases and 8 bases, in that order; junction bases with no gene match: 11. Germline assignment: CDR1 GTSNPN and CDR2 SVGIG (reference sequence). Drawing the rest from reference TRBV30 and TRBJ1-4, the complete variable domain is SQTIHQWPATLVQPVGSPLSLECTVEGTSNPNLYWYRQAAGRGLQLLFYSVGIGQISSEVPQNLSASRPQDRQFILSSKKLLLSDSGFYLCARQGLWGEKLFFGSGTQLSVL.